A selection of T cell receptor beta chains follows, all from one sample in a study. Sequenced by immunoSEQ multiplex PCR; TCRdb stores in-frame clones only, minus some. This table holds some 70,000 clones, 85% to 95% found once. The specimen was PBMCs. The receptor source for this set is a man aged 40-55 years with rheumatoid arthritis. CDR3s include the opening cysteine and the closing phenylalanine or tryptophan. A D gene is named only where the DNA matches it firmly. Only some rows state a clone size, as once, few, many or a class for expanded clones.

TRBJ2-1 | NA | TRBD2 | 18 | TRBV30 | TGTGCCTGGAAGGAGAGTACTAGCGGGAATAGGGCCATCAATGAGCAGTTCTTC | CAWKESTSGNRAINEQFF
TRBJ2-7 | NA | NA | 11 | TRBV6-1 | TGTGCCAGCAGTGAAGAAAACGAGCAGTACTTC | CASSEENEQYF
TRBJ2-2 | NA | TRBD1 | 17 | TRBV7-2 | TGTGCCAGCAGCCTAGGGACAGCGGCAGTAAACACCGGGGAGCTGTTTTTT | CASSLGTAAVNTGELFF
TRBJ2-2 | NA | NA | 13 | TRBV27 | TGTGCCAGCAGACCAGCCCGATCGGGGGAGCTGTTTTTT | CASRPARSGELFF
TRBJ1-3 | once | NA | 17 | TRBV9 | TGTGCCAGCAGCTCCCCGAAGCCCGGGAGCTCTGGAAACACCATATATTTT | CASSSPKPGSSGNTIYF
TRBJ2-3 | NA | NA | 13 | TRBV5-4 | TGTGCCAGCAGCTTGGGAGTGGGAGATACGCAGTATTTT | CASSLGVGDTQYF
TRBJ1-3 | NA | NA | 15 | TRBV19 | TGTGCCAGTAGTTGGACGAGGGGGGCCGGAAACACCATATATTTT | CASSWTRGAGNTIYF
TRBJ2-1 | NA | TRBD1 | 14 | TRBV19 | TGTGCCAGTAGAGAACAGGGGGCGAGTGATGAGCAGTTCTTC | CASREQGASDEQFF
TRBJ2-7 | once | NA | 15 | TRBV6-5 | TGTGCCAGCAGACCAGGGGCCTACGGGATCTACGAGCAGTACTTC | CASRPGAYGIYEQYF
TRBJ1-6 | NA | TRBD1 | 16 | TRBV6-8 | TGTGCCAGTAGAGGGGATCCGGGACAGGGGTTCTCACCCCTCCACTTT | CASRGDPGQGFSPLHF
TRBJ2-3 | once | TRBD2 | 16 | TRBV7-8 | TGTGCCAGCAGCGAAGAGGGACTAGCGGGTGAGGATACGCAGTATTTT | CASSEEGLAGEDTQYF